Sequencing of this T cell receptor (beta chain) was carried out in a study of T cell responses to AZD1222 COVID-19 vaccine. Study findings and constraints: Vaccine-related CD4 TCRs covered spike, predominating at 160-218 and 743-854. Donors were chiefly white British, with a greater number of females, and clonal diversity was perhaps underestimated. After two AZD1222 doses, spike-specific TCR breadth and depth rose versus day 0.

This clone was seen a handful of times. Its antigen is not known. Data came from immunoSEQ multiplex PCR; TCRdb stores just in-frame clones and leaves some out. This sample has around 250,000 clones, with 90% to 95% found just once. Trimming stripped 3 bases from V and 1 base from J, with 16 bases between. The CDR3 totals 16 residues. The V gene's germline CDR1 is SGHVS and CDR2 FQNEAQ. The gene calls are TRBV7-8 and TRBJ2-7; D perhaps matches TRBD2 (6 bases). The sequenced sample was peripheral blood, obtained on day 0 of AZD1222 vaccination. The TCR comes from an adult in good health. CDR3 amino acids: CASSLLRGIGSYEQYF. CDR3 sequence (DNA): TGTGCCAGCAGCTTGCTCCGCGGGATAGGGTCCTACGAGCAGTACTTC. The full variable domain, in which reference TRBV7-8 and TRBJ2-7 provide the parts outside the CDR3, is GAGVSQSPRYKVAKRGQDVALRCDPISGHVSLFWYQQALGQGPEFLTYFQNEAQLDKSGLPSDRFFAERPEGSVSTLKIQRTQQEDSAVYLCASSLLRGIGSYEQYFGPGTRLTVT.